What follows is one TCR beta chain and its context. This specimen belongs to a study of blood T cell repertoires in COVID-19. Overall study context: Samples came from the United States, Italy and Spain, spanning acute and convalescent COVID-19. PBMCs, B-cell-depleted T cells, or T cells were the source of the cDNA or gDNA that made up the material.

The CDR3 spans 16 residues. V lost 2 bases to trimming and J lost 3 bases, with 13 bases between them. In the original workflow: Reference gene primer amplification in the assay estimated nucleated cell counts. The repertoire was sequenced with immunoSEQ multiplex PCR; TCRdb's copy has only in-frame clones and lacks some. The V and J calls and clone size are taken from that table; D and trimming were inferred from the DNA. The sample holds 300,000 to 350,000 clones; around nine tenths are singletons and the top ten take 3% to 4%. The rearrangement uses TRBV23-1 and TRBJ2-2, with D maybe TRBD1 (6 bases). TRBV23-1 is filed as an ORF, its function uncertain. Sequencing used peripheral blood. The sequence came from a young woman who had recovered from COVID-19. The CDR3 reads CASSQPNGTHTGELFF. CDR3 DNA sequence: TGCGCCAGCAGTCAACCAAACGGGACACACACCGGGGAGCTGTTTTTT.